The T cell receptor (beta chain) described here comes from a study of T cells in tuberculosis. Study details: CD1B tetramers identified T cells specific for mycobacterial lipid GMM.

Data came from immunoSEQ multiplex PCR; TCRdb stores just in-frame clones and leaves some out. The sample shows 35,000 to 55,000 clones, approximately 94% of them seen only once. Points on this clone: Its specificity is not known.

Points from the study as a whole: Cases with active tuberculosis were adults, while controls were adolescents. The TCR-beta difference was not significant; alpha differences partly reflected length.

Adolescents were screened for latent TB by skin test and IGRA. CDR1 SGHNT and CDR2 YYREEE come from the germline V gene (reference sequence). The V gene lost 0 bases and the J gene lost 1 base, with 13 bases spanning the gap. The CDR3 is 16 residues long. The chain recombines TRBV5-4 with TRBJ2-5; D may be TRBD2 (5 bases). The sequenced material came from PBMCs. This receptor was taken from a donor aged 10 to 29 with latent tuberculosis or without tuberculosis infection. Some clones in this sample may be carry-over from other donors' samples. For the CDR3, the DNA is TGTGCCAGCAGCTTGGATCGTCTAGCAGCCCAAGAGACCCAGTACTTC. This translates into CASSLDRLAAQETQYF.